This T cell receptor (beta chain) originates from a study of blood T cell repertoires in COVID-19 (dated by TCRdb to the early 2020s). The study in broad terms: Samples covering the acute and convalescent phases of COVID-19 were provided by collaborators in the United States, Italy and Spain. The prospective study material was composed of cDNA or gDNA derived from T cells, B-cell-depleted T cells, or PBMCs. Where HLA class I and class II types were available, the types were taken from metadata supplied by the sample provider, not from assay-based typing. Deeply sampled blood TCRbeta repertoires from subjects exposed to, actively infected with, or recovered from COVID-19 were included in the dataset. Sample metadata almost always included a de-identified subject ID, COVID-19 status, age in years and sex. Samples came from the ongoing ImmuneRACE study (first 160 participants) plus 1,254 subjects from 6 global collaborators. The repertoires were released in a freely available public database intended as a resource for research on the immune response to SARS-CoV-2. Paper-wide results and their limitations: The quantity of clinical and demographic metadata differed by source and by participant and was supplied without curation.

For this clone: Its recognized antigen is unknown. The sample holds no much larger clone one base away, and base qualities are not on file.

TCRbeta CDR3 regions were amplified from genomic DNA by means of the immunoSEQ Assay, a bias-controlled multiplex PCR. On the authors' methods: Within the assay, amplification of reference gene primers was used to estimate how many nucleated cells each sample contained. Sequence reads were collapsed and filtered to measure the absolute abundance of every unique TCRbeta CDR3 rearrangement. For each sample, productive Simpson clonality was calculated by taking the square root of Simpson's diversity index across productive rearrangements. The table comes from immuneACCESS by way of TCRdb, which keeps in-frame sequences with V and J called. Part of the clones is missing from these tables; in studies checked, under half for an unresolved V gene and the rest for unknown reasons. The V and J calls and clone size are taken from that table; D and trimming were inferred from the DNA. The sample yields around 150,000 clones; more than 75% were counted once. Around 4.4% of the sample is taken by the ten largest.

Each collaborating institution followed its own protocols to collect whole blood in K2EDTA tubes. For TCRbeta analysis, collaborators shipped samples in one of three forms: frozen whole blood, isolated PBMCs, or DNA extracted from either of those sample types. The germline V end is reduced by 5 bases and the J end by 7 bases; junction bases left unmatched: 8. The germline V gene gives CDR1 as MDHEN and CDR2 as SYDVKM. Reading from cysteine to phenylalanine, the CDR3 counts 15 amino acids. The CDR3 DNA has 45 bases and is translated from base 1. The sequence was collected from a man in his sixties with acute or convalescent COVID-19. This chain is built from TRBV28 and TRBJ1-5; TRBD1 agrees with 10 junctional bases. Sequencing input: peripheral blood. The DNA sequence is TGTGCCAGCAGTGAGGACAGGGGGGGGTGGCAGCCCCAGCATTTT. It is translated as CASSEDRGGWQPQHF. The CDR3 plus the reference TRBV28 and TRBJ1-5 genes for the other parts give the full variable domain: DVKVTQSSRYLVKRTGEKVFLECVQDMDHENMFWYRQDPGLGLRLIYFSYDVKMKEKGDIPEGYSVSREKKERFSLILESASTNQTSMYLCASSEDRGGWQPQHFGDGTRLSIL.